This T cell receptor (beta chain) was documented in a study of OX40 agonist ivuxolimab in advanced cancers. CDR1 is SGHVS and CDR2 is FQNEAQ in the germline V gene. V gave up 5 bases and J gave up 3 bases, with 13 bases separating them. The CDR3 is 14 amino acids. The repertoire was sequenced with immunoSEQ multiplex PCR; TCRdb's copy has only in-frame clones and lacks some. The sample holds 60,000 or so clones; around 93% are singletons and the top ten take roughly 18%. The source material was CD4+ or CD8+ T cells sorted from blood, sampled in a trial of the OX40 agonist ivuxolimab. The genes are TRBV7-8 and TRBJ1-1, with D possibly matching TRBD1 (5 bases). The sequence derives from an adult with an advanced solid tumor such as melanoma, head and neck, liver or kidney cancer. In DNA, the CDR3 is TGTGCCAGCAGCCTAAATCCAGGGCACACTGAAGCTTTCTTT. Amino acid sequence: CASSLNPGHTEAFF.